This T cell receptor (beta chain) comes out of a study of T cell changes during pregnancy in multiple sclerosis. Clones were read by immunoSEQ multiplex PCR, and TCRdb kept only the in-frame ones, dropping some. Found here are approximately 92,000 clones, about 92% of them singletons; the top ten hold approximately 1.5%. The CDR3 covers 16 residues. V gave up 5 bases and J gave up 2 bases; unmatched junction bases: 12. In germline, CDR1 is SNHLY, CDR2 FYNNEI. V and J are TRBV2 and TRBJ2-7; the match to TRBD1 covers 7 bases. The receptor was isolated from a female donor with multiple sclerosis, enrolled in a pregnancy study. Material: peripheral blood, obtained in the first trimester of pregnancy. CDR3 amino acids: CASSWGTEKTTYEQYF. CDR3 DNA: TGTGCCAGCAGTTGGGGGACAGAGAAGACCACCTACGAGCAGTACTTC.